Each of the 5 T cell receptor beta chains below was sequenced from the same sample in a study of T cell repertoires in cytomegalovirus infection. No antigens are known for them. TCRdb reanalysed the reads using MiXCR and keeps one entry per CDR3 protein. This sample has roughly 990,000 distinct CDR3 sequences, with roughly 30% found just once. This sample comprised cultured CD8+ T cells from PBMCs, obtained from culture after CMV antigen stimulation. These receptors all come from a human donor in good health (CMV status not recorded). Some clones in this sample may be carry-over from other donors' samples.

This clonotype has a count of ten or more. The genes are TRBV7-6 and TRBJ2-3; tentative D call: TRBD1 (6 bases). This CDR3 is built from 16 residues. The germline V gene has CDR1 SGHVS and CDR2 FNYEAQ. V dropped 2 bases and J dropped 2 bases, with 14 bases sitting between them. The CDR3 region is CASSLQGPTDTDTQYF. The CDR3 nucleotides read TGTGCCAGCAGCTTACAGGGGCCAACGGACACAGATACGCAGTATTTT.

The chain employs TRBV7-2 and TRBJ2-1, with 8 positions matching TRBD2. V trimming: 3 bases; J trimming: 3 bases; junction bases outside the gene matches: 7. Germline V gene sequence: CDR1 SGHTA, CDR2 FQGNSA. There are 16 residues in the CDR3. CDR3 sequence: CASSFSGANLYNEQFF. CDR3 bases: TGTGCCAGCAGCTTTAGCGGGGCCAATCTCTACAATGAGCAGTTCTTC.

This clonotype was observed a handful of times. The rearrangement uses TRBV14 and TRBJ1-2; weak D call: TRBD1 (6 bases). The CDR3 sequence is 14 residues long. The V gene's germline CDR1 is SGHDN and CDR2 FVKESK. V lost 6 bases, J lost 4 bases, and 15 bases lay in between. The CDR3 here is CASSPRGPGYGYTF. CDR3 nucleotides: TGTGCCAGCAGTCCCAGGGGCCCGGGCTATGGCTACACCTTC.

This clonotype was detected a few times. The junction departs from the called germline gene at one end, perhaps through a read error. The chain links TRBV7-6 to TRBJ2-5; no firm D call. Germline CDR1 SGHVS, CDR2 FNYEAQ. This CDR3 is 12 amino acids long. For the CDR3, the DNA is TGTGCCACCAGCCCCGGATTAATGACCCAGTACTTC. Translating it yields CATSPGLMTQYF.

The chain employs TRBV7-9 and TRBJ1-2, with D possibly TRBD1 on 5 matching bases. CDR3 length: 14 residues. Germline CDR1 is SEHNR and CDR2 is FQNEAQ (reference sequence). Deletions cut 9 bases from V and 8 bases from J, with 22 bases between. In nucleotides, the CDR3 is TGTGCCAGTCAGTTCCCGGGGCCGGGGAGCGGCTACACCTTC. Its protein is CASQFPGPGSGYTF. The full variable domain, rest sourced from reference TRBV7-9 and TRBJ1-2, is DTGVSQNPRHKITKRGQNVTFRCDPISEHNRLYWYRQTLGQGPEFLTYFQNEAQLEKSRLLSDRFSAERPKGSFSTLEIQRTEQGDSAMYLCASQFPGPGSGYTFGSGTRLTVV.